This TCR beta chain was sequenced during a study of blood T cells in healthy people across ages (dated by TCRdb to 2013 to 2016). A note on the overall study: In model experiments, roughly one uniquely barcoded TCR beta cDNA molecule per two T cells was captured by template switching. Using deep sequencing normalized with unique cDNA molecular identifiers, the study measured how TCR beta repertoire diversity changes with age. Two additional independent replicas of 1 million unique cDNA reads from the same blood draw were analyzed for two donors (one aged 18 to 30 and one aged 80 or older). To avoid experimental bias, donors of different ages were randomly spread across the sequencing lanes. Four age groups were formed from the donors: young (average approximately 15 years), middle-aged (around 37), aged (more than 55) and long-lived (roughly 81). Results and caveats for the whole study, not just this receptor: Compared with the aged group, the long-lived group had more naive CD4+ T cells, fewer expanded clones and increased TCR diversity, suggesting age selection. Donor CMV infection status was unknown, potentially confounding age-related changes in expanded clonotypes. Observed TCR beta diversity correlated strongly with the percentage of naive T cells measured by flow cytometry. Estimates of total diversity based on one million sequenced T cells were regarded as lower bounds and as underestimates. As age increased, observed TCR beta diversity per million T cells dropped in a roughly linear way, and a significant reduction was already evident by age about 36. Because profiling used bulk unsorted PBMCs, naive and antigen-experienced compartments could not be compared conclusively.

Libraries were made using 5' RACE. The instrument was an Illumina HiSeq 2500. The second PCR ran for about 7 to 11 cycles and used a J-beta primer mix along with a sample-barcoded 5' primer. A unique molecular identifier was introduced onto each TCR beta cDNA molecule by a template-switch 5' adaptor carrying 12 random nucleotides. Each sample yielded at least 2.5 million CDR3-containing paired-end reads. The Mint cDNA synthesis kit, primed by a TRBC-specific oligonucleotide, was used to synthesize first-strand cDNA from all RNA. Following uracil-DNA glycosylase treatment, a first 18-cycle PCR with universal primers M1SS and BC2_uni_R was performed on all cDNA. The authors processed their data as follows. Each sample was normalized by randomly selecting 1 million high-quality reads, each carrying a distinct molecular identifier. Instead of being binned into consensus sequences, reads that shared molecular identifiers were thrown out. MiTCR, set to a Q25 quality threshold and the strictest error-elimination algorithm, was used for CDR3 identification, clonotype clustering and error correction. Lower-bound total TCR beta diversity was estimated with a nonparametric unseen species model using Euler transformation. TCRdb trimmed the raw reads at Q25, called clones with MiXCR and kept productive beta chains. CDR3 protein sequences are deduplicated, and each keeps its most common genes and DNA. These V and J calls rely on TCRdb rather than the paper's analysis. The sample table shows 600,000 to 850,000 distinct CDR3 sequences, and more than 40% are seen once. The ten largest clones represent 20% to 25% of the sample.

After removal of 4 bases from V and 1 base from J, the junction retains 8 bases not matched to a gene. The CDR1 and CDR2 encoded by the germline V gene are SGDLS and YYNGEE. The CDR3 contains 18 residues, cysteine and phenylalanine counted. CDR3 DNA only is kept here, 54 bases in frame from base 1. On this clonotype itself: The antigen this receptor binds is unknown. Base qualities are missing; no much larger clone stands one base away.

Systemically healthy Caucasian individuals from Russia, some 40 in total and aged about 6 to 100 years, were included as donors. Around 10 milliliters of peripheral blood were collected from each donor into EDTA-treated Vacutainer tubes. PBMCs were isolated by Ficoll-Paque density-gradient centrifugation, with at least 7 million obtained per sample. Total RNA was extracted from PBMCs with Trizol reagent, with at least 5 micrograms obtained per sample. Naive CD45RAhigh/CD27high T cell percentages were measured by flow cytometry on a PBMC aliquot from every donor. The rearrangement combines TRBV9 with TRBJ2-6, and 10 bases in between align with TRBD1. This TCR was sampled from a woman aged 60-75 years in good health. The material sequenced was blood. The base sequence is TGTGCCAGCAGCCCGACGACAGGGGGCGGTTCTGGGGCCAACGTCCTGACTTTC. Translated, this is CASSPTTGGGSGANVLTF.